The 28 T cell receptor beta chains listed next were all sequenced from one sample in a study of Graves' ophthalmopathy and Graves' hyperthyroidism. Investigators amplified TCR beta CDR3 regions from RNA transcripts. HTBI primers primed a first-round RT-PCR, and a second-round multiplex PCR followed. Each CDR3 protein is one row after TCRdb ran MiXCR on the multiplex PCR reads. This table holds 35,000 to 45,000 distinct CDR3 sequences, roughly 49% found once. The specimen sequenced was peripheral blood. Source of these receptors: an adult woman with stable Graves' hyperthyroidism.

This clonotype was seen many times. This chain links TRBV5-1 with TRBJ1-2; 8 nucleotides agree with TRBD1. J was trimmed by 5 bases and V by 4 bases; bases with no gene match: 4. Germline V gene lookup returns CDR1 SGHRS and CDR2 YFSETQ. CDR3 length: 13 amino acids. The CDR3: CASSTQGEYGYTF. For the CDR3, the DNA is TGCGCCAGCAGCACACAGGGGGAGTATGGCTACACCTTC.

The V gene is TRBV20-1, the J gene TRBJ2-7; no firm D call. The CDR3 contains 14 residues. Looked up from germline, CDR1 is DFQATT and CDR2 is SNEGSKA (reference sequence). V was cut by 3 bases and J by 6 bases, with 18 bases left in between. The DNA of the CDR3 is TGCAGTGCTAGCCCGCACGATGAATGGGCCGAGCAGTACTTC. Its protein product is CSASPHDEWAEQYF.

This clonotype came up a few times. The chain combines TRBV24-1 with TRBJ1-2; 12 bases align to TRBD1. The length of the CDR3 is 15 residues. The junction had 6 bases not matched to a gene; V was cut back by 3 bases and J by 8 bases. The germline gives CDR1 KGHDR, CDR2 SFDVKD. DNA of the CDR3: TGTGCCACCAGTGATGGGACAGGGGGCGCGGCAGGCTACACCTTC. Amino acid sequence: CATSDGTGGAAGYTF.

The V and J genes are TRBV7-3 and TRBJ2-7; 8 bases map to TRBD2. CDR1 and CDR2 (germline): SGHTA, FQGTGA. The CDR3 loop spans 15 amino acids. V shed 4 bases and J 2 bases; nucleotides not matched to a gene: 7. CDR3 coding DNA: TGTGCCAGCAGCTCATTAGCGGGACCACCCTACGAGCAGTACTTC. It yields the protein CASSSLAGPPYEQYF.

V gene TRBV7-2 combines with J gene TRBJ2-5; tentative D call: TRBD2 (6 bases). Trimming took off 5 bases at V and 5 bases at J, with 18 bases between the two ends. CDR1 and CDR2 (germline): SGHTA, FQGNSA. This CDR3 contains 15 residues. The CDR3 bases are TGTGCCAGCAGCCCACGATCCGGAGGGTTTGAGACCCAGTACTTC. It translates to CASSPRSGGFETQYF.

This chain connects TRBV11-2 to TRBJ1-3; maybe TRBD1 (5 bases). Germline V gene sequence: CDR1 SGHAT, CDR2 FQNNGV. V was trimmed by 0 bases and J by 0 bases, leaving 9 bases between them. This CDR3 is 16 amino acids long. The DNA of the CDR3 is TGTGCCAGCAGCTTAGAGGGGACGGGCTCTGGAAACACCATATATTTT. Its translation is CASSLEGTGSGNTIYF.

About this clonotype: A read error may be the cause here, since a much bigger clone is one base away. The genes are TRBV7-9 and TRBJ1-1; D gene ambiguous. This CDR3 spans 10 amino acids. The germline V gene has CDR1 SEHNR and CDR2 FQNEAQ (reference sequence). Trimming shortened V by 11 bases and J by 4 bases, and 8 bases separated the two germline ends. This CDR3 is CAGRSTEAFF. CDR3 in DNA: TGTGCCGGGAGAAGCACTGAAGCTTTCTTT.

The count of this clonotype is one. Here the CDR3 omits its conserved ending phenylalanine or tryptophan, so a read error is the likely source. The CDR3, as DNA: TGTGCCAGCAGCTTAGATTCCGGGACTAGGTATTACGAGCAGTACCTC. Translation gives CASSLDSGTRYYEQYL. The V gene is TRBV7-9, the J gene TRBJ2-7; TRBD2 aligns across 8 bases. V dropped 1 base and J dropped 4; count of bases not matched to a gene: 9. The germline V gene encodes CDR1 SEHNR and CDR2 FQNEAQ (reference sequence). CDR3 length equals 16 residues.

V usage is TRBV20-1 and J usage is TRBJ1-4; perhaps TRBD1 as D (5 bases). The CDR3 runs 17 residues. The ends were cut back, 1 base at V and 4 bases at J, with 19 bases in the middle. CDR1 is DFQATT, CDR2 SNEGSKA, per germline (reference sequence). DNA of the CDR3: TGCAGTGCTAGAGGGGCAGGGCGAGGGTTTGGTAATGAAAAACTGTTTTTT. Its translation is CSARGAGRGFGNEKLFF.

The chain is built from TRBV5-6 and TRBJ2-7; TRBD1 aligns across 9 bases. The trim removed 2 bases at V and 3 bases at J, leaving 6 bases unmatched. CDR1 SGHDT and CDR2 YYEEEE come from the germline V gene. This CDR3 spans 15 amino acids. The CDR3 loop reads CASSFLGTGRYEQYF. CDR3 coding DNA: TGTGCCAGCAGCTTCCTCGGGACAGGGCGCTACGAGCAGTACTTC.

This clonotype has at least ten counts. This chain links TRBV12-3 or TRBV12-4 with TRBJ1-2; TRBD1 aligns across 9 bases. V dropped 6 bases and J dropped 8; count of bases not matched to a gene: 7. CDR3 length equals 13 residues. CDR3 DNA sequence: TGTGCCAGCAGCCGGGGACAGGGACGGGGCTACACCTTC. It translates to CASSRGQGRGYTF.

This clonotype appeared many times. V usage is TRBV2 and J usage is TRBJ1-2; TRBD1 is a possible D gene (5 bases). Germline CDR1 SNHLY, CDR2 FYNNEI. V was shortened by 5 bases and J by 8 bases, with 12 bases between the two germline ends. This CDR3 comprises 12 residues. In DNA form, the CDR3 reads TGTGCCAGCAGTAGCAGGGCAGGCGGCTACACCTTC. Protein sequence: CASSSRAGGYTF.

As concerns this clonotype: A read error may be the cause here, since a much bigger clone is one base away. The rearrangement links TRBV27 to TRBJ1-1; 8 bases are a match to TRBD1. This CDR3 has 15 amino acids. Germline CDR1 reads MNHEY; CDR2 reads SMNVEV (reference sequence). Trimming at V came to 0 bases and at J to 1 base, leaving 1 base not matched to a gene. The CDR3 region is CASSLSTGENTEAFF. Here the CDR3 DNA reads TGTGCCAGCAGTTTATCGACAGGGGAGAACACTGAAGCTTTCTTT.

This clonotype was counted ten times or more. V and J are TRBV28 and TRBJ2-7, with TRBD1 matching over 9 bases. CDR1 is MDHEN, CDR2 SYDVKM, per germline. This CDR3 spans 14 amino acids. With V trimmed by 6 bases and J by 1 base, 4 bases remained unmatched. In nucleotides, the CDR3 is TGTGCCAGCAGGACAGGGGGGGGGTCCTACGAGCAGTACTTC. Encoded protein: CASRTGGGSYEQYF. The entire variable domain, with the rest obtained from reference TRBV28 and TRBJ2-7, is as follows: DVKVTQSSRYLVKRTGEKVFLECVQDMDHENMFWYRQDPGLGLRLIYFSYDVKMKEKGDIPEGYSVSREKKERFSLILESASTNQTSMYLCASRTGGGSYEQYFGPGTRLTVT.

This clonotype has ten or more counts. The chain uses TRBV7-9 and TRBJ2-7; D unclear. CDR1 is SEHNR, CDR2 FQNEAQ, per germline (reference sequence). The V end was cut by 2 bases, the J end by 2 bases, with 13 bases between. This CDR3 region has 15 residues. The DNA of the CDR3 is TGTGCCAGCAGCTTACCCCAGAAATCCCCCTACGAGCAGTACTTC. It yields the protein CASSLPQKSPYEQYF.

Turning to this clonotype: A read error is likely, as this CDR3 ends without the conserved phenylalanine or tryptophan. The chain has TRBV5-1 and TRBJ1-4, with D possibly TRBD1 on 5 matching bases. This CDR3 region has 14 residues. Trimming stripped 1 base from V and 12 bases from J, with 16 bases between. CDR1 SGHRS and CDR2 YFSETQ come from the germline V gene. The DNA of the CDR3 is TGCGCCAGCAGCTTGTTTACAGGCGGGGAAGAACTGTTTTCT. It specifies CASSLFTGGEELFS.

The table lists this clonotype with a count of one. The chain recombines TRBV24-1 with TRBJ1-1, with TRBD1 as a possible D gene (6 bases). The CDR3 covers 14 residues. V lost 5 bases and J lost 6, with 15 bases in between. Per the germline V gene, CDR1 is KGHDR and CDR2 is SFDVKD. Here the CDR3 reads CATSAAGTRSEAFF. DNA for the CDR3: TGTGCCACCAGTGCCGCAGGGACAAGGTCTGAAGCTTTCTTT.

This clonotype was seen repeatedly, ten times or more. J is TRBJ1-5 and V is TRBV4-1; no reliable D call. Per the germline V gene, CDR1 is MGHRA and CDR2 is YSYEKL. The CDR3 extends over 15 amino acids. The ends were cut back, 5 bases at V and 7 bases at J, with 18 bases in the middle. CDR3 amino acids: CASSFHRGRRQPQHF. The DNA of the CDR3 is TGCGCCAGCAGCTTCCACCGAGGACGGAGGCAGCCCCAGCATTTT.

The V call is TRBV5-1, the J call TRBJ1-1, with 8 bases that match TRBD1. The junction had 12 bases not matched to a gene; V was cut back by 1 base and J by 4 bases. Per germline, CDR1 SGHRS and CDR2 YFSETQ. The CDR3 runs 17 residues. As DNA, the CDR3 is TGCGCCAGCAGCTTGTCAGGGGGCGGACTCAGGGGCACTGAAGCTTTCTTT. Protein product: CASSLSGGGLRGTEAFF.

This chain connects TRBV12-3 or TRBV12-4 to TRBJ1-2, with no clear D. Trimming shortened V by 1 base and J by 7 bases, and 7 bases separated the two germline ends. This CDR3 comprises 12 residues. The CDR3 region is CASSLGGGGYTF. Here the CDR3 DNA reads TGTGCCAGCAGTTTAGGGGGAGGTGGCTACACCTTC.

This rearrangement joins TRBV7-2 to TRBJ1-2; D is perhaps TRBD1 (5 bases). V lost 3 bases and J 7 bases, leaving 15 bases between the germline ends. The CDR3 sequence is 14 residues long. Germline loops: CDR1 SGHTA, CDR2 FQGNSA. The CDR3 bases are TGTGCCAGCAGCTTGCATCAGGGCTCCCGTGGCTACACCTTC. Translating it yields CASSLHQGSRGYTF.

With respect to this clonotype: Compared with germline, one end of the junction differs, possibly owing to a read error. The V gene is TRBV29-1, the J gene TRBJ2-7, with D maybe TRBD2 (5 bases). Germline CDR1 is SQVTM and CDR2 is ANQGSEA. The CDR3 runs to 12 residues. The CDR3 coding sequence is TGCGGCGTTGACGAGGGTACCTACGGGCAGTACTTC. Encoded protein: CGVDEGTYGQYF.

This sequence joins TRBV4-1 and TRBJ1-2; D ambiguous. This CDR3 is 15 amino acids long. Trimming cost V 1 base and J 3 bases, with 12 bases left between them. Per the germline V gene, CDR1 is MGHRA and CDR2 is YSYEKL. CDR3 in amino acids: CASSQGGENYYGYTF. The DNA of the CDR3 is TGCGCCAGCAGCCAAGGCGGTGAGAACTACTATGGCTACACCTTC.

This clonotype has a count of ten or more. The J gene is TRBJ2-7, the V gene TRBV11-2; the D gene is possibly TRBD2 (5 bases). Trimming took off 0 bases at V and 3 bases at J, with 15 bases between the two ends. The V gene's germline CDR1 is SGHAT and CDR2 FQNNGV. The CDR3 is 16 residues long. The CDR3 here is CASSLDLSGIFYEQYF. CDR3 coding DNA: TGTGCCAGCAGCTTAGATCTCTCCGGGATTTTCTACGAGCAGTACTTC.

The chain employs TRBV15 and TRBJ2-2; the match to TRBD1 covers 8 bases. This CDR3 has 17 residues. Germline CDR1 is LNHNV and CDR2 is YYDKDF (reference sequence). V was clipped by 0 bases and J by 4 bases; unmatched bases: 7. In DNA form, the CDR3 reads TGTGCCACCAGCAGAGAACGCACGGGACAGGTCACCGGGGAGCTGTTTTTT. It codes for CATSRERTGQVTGELFF.

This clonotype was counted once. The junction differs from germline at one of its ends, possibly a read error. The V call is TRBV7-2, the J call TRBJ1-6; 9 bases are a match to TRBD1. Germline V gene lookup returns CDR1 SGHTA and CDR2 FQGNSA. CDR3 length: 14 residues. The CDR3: CASSWDRVNSPLHF. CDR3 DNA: TGCGCCAGCAGCTGGGACAGGGTGAATTCACCCCTCCACTTT.

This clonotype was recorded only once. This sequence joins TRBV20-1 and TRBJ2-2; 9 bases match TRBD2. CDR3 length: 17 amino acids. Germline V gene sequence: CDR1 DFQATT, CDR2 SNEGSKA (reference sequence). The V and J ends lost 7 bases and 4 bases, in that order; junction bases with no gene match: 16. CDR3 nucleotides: TGCAGTGTCCCGGGACTAGCTTCTATAGGCGGCACCGGGGAGCTGTTTTTT. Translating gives CSVPGLASIGGTGELFF.

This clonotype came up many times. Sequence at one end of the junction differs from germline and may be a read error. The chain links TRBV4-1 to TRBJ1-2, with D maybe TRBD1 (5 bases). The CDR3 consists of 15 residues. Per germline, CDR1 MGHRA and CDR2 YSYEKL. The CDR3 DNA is TGCGCCAGCAGCACCCGGACGGAGTCTCCTAGGGGCCGAATCTTC. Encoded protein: CASSTRTESPRGRIF.